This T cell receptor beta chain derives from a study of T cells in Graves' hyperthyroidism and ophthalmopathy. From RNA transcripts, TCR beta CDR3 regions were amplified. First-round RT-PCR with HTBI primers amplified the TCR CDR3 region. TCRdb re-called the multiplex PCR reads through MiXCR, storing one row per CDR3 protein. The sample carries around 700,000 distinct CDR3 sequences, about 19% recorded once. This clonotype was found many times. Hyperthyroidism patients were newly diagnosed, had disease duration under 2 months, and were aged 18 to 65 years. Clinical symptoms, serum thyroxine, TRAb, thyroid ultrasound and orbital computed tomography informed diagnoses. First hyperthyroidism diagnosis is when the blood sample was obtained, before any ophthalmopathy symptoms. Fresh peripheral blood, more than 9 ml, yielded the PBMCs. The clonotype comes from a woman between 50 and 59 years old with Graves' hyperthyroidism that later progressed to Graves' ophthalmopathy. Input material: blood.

CDR3 sequence reads: CASSTAGVGYEQYF. In DNA, the CDR3 is TGTGCCAGTAGTACCGCGGGGGTAGGCTACGAGCAGTACTTC. The chain is built from TRBV19 and TRBJ2-7; 7 bases map to TRBD2. CDR3 length: 14 residues. Per germline, CDR1 LNHDA and CDR2 SQIVND (reference sequence). The V segment lost 4 bases and the J segment 3 bases; nucleotides outside the gene matches: 6.